This T cell receptor beta chain was captured by sequencing in a study of cytomegalovirus exposure and HLA in healthy donors. Unmatched junction bases numbered 7, after V lost 1 base and J lost 1 base. The CDR3 is 18 amino acids. Germline loops: CDR1 SGHAT, CDR2 FQNNGV. In this sample, this clone turned up a few times. The PCR contained 60 Vbeta and 13 Jbeta primers. Sequenced by immunoSEQ multiplex PCR; TCRdb stores in-frame clones only, minus some. The sample contains some 140,000 clones, more than 60% of which appear only once. The clonotype originates from a woman aged 45-60 years in good health and CMV-seropositive. The sample consisted of PBMCs. The V and J genes are TRBV11-2 and TRBJ1-3; TRBD1 aligns across 10 bases. The DNA for the CDR3 is TGTGCCAGCAGCTTAGCCCCTCGACAGGGGGCTTCTGGAAACACCATATATTTT. This codes for CASSLAPRQGASGNTIYF.